This TCR beta chain emerged from a study of regulatory T cells in long-lasting Graves disease. Overall study findings and caveats: Less diverse TCR repertoires were seen in persistent Graves' patients than in newly diagnosed ones. Study of thyroid tissue was not done, with only peripheral blood studied.

Points on this clonotype: No antigen is known for it.

V lost 6 bases and J lost 2; bases outside the gene matches: 7. The CDR3 is 16 amino acids. Germline values: CDR1 SGHTA, CDR2 FQGTGA. HTBI primers from iRepertoire and Arm-PCR of CDR3 regions yielded the TCR beta libraries. TCRdb used MiXCR to reprocess the multiplex PCR reads, holding one entry per CDR3 protein. The sample consists of roughly 400,000 distinct CDR3 sequences, around 21% of them appearing once. Time point of the sample: persistent/refractory GD, antithyroid drugs over 5 years with positive TRAb. PBMCs provided the RNA from which the TCR library was made. Diagnosing Graves' disease relied on the American Thyroid Association guidelines.

The V call is TRBV7-3, the J call TRBJ2-6, with 7 bases lining up with TRBD2. The sequence was obtained from a female donor with Graves disease. The sample was peripheral blood mononuclear cells (PBMCs), taken when the disease was refractory, from a patient treated with antithyroid drugs. The CDR3 reads CASSLGGDTGANVLTF. Here the CDR3 DNA reads TGTGCCAGCAGTTTGGGGGGGGATACTGGGGCCAACGTCCTGACTTTC.